This T cell receptor beta chain was identified during a study of blood T cell repertoires in COVID-19. Using immunoSEQ multiplex PCR, the repertoire was profiled, and TCRdb retains in-frame clones only, with some absent. The data hold some 21,000 clones, with approximately 90% observed a single time. V was clipped by 2 bases and J by 1 base, with 8 bases between them. Germline lookup yields CDR1 SGHTA and CDR2 FQGNSA. This CDR3 region has 14 residues. This receptor was taken from a man aged 45 to 65 with active COVID-19. The rearrangement uses TRBV7-2 and TRBJ1-2; weak D call: TRBD1 (5 bases). Material: peripheral blood. Here the CDR3 DNA reads TGTGCCAGCAGCTTACCAGGGTATAACTATGGCTACACCTTC. Its protein is CASSLPGYNYGYTF.